This TCR beta chain was profiled in a study of T cells in Graves' hyperthyroidism and ophthalmopathy. Overall study results and limits: Most thyroid-expanded clonotypes above 0.001 were also found in blood.

TCR beta CDR3 region amplification was performed from RNA transcripts. The HTBI primer set was used in a first-round RT-PCR of the TCR CDR3. MiXCR, run by TCRdb on the multiplex PCR reads, gives a single entry per CDR3 protein. The sample records 500,000 to 600,000 distinct CDR3 sequences, about 43% being singletons. As for this clonotype: Its antigen is as yet unknown.

The sample taken for sequencing was peripheral blood or thyroid tissue (not recorded which). The TCR comes from a woman in her late teens or twenties with Graves' hyperthyroidism.

The CDR3 DNA reads as TGTGCCACCAGCAGAGATTCGTGGGAAAACAAGGCTAGCGGGGGTACTAAAGAGACCCAGTACTTC. Amino acids: CATSRDSWENKASGGTKETQYF. The chain employs TRBV15 and TRBJ2-5, with TRBD2 matching 10 bases. Unmatched junction bases numbered 22, after V lost 0 bases and J lost 3 bases. CDR1 and CDR2 (germline): LNHNV, YYDKDF (reference sequence). CDR3 length equals 22 residues. Looking up the rest from reference TRBV15 and TRBJ2-5 gives the full variable domain: DAMVIQNPRYQVTQFGKPVTLSCSQTLNHNVMYWYQQKSSQAPKLLFHYYDKDFNNEADTPDNFQSRRPNTSFCFLDIRSPGLGDTAMYLCATSRDSWENKASGGTKETQYFGPGTRLLVL.